The next 23 T cell receptor beta chains were all read from a single sample in a study of shared clonotypes between healthy human individuals. Assay: immunoSEQ multiplex PCR; the TCRdb copy retains only in-frame clones and omits some. This sample has some 1.5 million clones, with 95% to 99% found just once. Sequencing was carried out using naive CD4+ T cells sorted from blood. Noted subset: CD45RA+ positively selected. Every receptor here comes from a man younger than 40 in good health.

This chain links TRBV5-4 with TRBJ2-2; 8 bases map to TRBD2. Per germline, CDR1 SGHNT and CDR2 YYREEE (reference sequence). J lost 5 bases, V lost 0 bases, and 0 bases had no gene match. The CDR3 totals 14 residues. The CDR3 is CASSLAGGTGELFF. In DNA form, the CDR3 reads TGTGCCAGCAGCTTGGCGGGGGGGACCGGGGAGCTGTTTTTT. The complete variable domain, with remaining parts taken from reference TRBV5-4 and TRBJ2-2, reads ETGVTQSPTHLIKTRGQQVTLRCSSQSGHNTVSWYQQALGQGPQFIFQYYREEENGRGNFPPRFSGLQFPNYSSELNVNALELDDSALYLCASSLAGGTGELFFGEGSRLTVL.

This clone was observed once. The junction and the germline gene differ at one end; a read error may be behind it. Other nucleotide sequences in the sample specify the same CDR3. The chain is built from TRBV5-1 and TRBJ2-7; D possibly corresponds to TRBD2 (6 bases). Looked up from germline, CDR1 is SGHRS and CDR2 is YFSETQ. The CDR3 spans 14 residues. CDR3 sequence: CASSPGLLSYEQYF. The DNA of the CDR3 is TGTGCCAGCAGCCCAGGACTACTCAGCTACGAGCAGTACTTC.

CDR3 amino acids: CASSTLATGELFF. CDR3 nucleotides: TGCGCCAGCAGCACTCTAGCAACCGGGGAGCTGTTTTTT. J is TRBJ2-2 and V is TRBV5-1; D is possibly TRBD2 (5 bases). Trimming pared 4 bases from V and 5 bases from J, leaving 9 bases between. Germline loops: CDR1 SGHRS, CDR2 YFSETQ. The CDR3 is 13 residues long.

This chain links TRBV5-3 with TRBJ2-4, with D perhaps matching TRBD2 (5 bases). TRBV5-3 falls under the ORF class, with uncertain function. V gave up 0 bases and J gave up 4 bases, with 11 bases separating them. This CDR3 is built from 15 residues. The CDR3 reads CARSLERTGKNIQYF. CDR3 DNA sequence: TGTGCCAGAAGCTTGGAGCGGACTGGAAAAAACATTCAGTACTTC.

The rearrangement joins TRBV19 to TRBJ2-6; TRBD1 agrees at 9 bases. CDR3 length: 16 amino acids. Germline V gives CDR1 LNHDA, CDR2 SQIVND (reference sequence). V lost 8 bases, J lost 1 base, and 6 bases stayed unmatched. In nucleotides, the CDR3 is TGTGCCAGTGTCCGGGGACAGGGTTCTGGGGCCAACGTCCTGACTTTC. It codes for CASVRGQGSGANVLTF.

This chain uses TRBV5-1 with TRBJ2-1; 10 positions match TRBD2. V lost 1 base to trimming and J lost 5 bases; unmatched junction nucleotides: 6. The CDR3 covers 16 residues. The germline V gene has CDR1 SGHRS and CDR2 YFSETQ. CDR3 nucleotides: TGCGCCAGCAGCTTGTTGGGGACTAGCGAAAACAATGAGCAGTTCTTC. Its protein is CASSLLGTSENNEQFF.

The rearrangement links TRBV11-2 to TRBJ2-3; no clear D. Germline CDR1 is SGHAT and CDR2 is FQNNGV. Trimming took 1 base from V and 6 from J, leaving 8 bases between them. This CDR3 is 13 amino acids long. In DNA, the CDR3 is TGTGCCAGCAGCTTAGCTGCGTTGGATACGCAGTATTTT. Amino acids: CASSLAALDTQYF.

V usage is TRBV30 and J usage is TRBJ2-1; 10 bases match TRBD2. With 0 bases clipped from V and 7 bases from J, the junction kept 6 bases outside the gene matches. This CDR3 region has 15 residues. Germline V gene data show CDR1 as GTSNPN and CDR2 as SVGIG (reference sequence). The DNA for the CDR3 is TGTGCCTGGAGTGTACAAGCGGGAGGGTTGAATGAGCAGTTCTTC. Translated: CAWSVQAGGLNEQFF. Variable domain in full (rest from reference TRBV30 and TRBJ2-1): SQTIHQWPATLVQPVGSPLSLECTVEGTSNPNLYWYRQAAGRGLQLLFYSVGIGQISSEVPQNLSASRPQDRQFILSSKKLLLSDSGFYLCAWSVQAGGLNEQFFGPGTRLTVL.

The J gene is TRBJ1-1, the V gene TRBV10-3; D call uncertain. V lost 7 bases and J lost 1, with 13 bases in between. This CDR3 has 14 amino acids. Germline values: CDR1 ENHRY, CDR2 SYGVKD. The DNA for the CDR3 is TGTGCCATCAAAACGGGTGCAGAGAACACTGAAGCTTTCTTT. It yields the protein CAIKTGAENTEAFF.

This chain joins TRBV5-1 and TRBJ2-5; 14 nucleotides align to TRBD2. CDR3 size: 16 residues. CDR1 SGHRS and CDR2 YFSETQ come from the germline V gene. Trimming took 2 bases from V and 5 from J; bases not matched to a gene: 5. In nucleotides, the CDR3 is TGCGCCAGCAGCTTTGGGACTAGCGGGAGAGAGGAGACCCAGTACTTC. Translating it yields CASSFGTSGREETQYF.

V usage is TRBV18 and J usage is TRBJ1-5, with D hard to call. Germline CDR1 is KGHSH and CDR2 is LQKENI. V was shortened by 3 bases and J by 7 bases, with 13 bases between the two germline ends. The CDR3 is 14 amino acids. The CDR3 coding sequence is TGTGCCAGCTCACCGGTAGGTGAAAGCCAGCCCCAGCATTTT. It is translated as CASSPVGESQPQHF.

CDR3 nucleotide sequence: TGTGCCAGCAGCTTCGAGGGGGAAGGCGGGGAGCTGTTTTTT. Translated: CASSFEGEGGELFF. The chain combines TRBV11-3 with TRBJ2-2; maybe TRBD1 (6 bases). Trimming removed 3 bases from V and 7 bases from J, with 12 bases in between. CDR1 is SGHNT and CDR2 is YENEEA in the germline V gene. The CDR3 runs 14 residues.

A note on this clone: Within the sample, other DNA sequences also encode this same CDR3. The rearrangement links TRBV5-1 to TRBJ2-7; D remains unclear. The CDR3 loop spans 13 amino acids. Germline V gene lookup returns CDR1 SGHRS and CDR2 YFSETQ. Trimming left V 0 bases short and J 6 bases short, with 10 bases between. DNA of the CDR3: TGCGCCAGCAGCTTGGTCGGCCAAGGCGAGCAGTACTTC. It specifies CASSLVGQGEQYF.

The gene calls are TRBV28 and TRBJ2-5; 10 positions agree with TRBD1. Germline lookup yields CDR1 MDHEN and CDR2 SYDVKM. This CDR3 has 15 amino acids. J lost 7 bases, V lost 6 bases, and 11 bases had no gene match. The CDR3 nucleotides are TGTGCCAGCAGCTCCGGGACAGGGGCTGTTGGGACCCAGTACTTC. Its translation: CASSSGTGAVGTQYF.

This chain uses TRBV6-5 with TRBJ1-1, with 7 bases identical to TRBD1. After removal of 2 bases from V and 4 bases from J, the junction contained 1 base not matched to a gene. This CDR3 has 13 residues. Germline V gives CDR1 MNHEY, CDR2 SVGAGI. CDR3 nucleotides: TGTGCCAGCAGTTACCGGACAGGCACTGAAGCTTTCTTT. The encoded protein is CASSYRTGTEAFF.

This chain uses TRBV18 with TRBJ1-2; D unclear. V was shortened by 3 bases and J by 3 bases, with 17 bases between the two germline ends. The CDR3 has 16 residues. Looked up from germline, CDR1 is KGHSH and CDR2 is LQKENI. The chain's CDR3 is CASSPNTGPSYYGYTF. The CDR3 nucleotides are TGTGCCAGCTCACCTAATACCGGGCCCTCCTACTATGGCTACACCTTC.

This chain links TRBV5-1 with TRBJ2-5; D is ambiguous. The germline V and J ends were trimmed by 5 bases and 3 bases, with 8 bases remaining between them. The CDR3 is 12 residues long. Germline V CDR1 and CDR2: SGHRS, YFSETQ. CDR3 nucleotides: TGCGCCAGCAGGCGTACCGAAGAGACCCAGTACTTC. Encoded protein: CASRRTEETQYF.

The chain is built from TRBV7-6 and TRBJ2-2; weak D call: TRBD1 (6 bases). The germline CDR1 and CDR2 sequences are SGHVS and FNYEAQ. Trimming left V 4 bases short and J 0 bases short, with 9 bases between. The CDR3 consists of 15 residues. DNA of the CDR3: TGTGCCAGCAGCTGGGGGACATCGAACACCGGGGAGCTGTTTTTT. It is translated as CASSWGTSNTGELFF.

V usage is TRBV29-1 and J usage is TRBJ1-2; tentative D call: TRBD1 (5 bases). This CDR3 has 11 residues. Germline V gene lookup returns CDR1 SQVTM and CDR2 ANQGSEA. V was clipped by 0 bases and J by 7 bases, with 6 bases between them. CDR3 residues: CSVEEGVGYTF. The CDR3 nucleotides read TGCAGCGTTGAAGAGGGGGTTGGCTACACCTTC.

The sample holds one count of this clone. Written as DNA, the CDR3 is TGTGCCAGCAGCCCGAGAGGGGGCACAGATACGCAGTATTTT. Amino acids: CASSPRGGTDTQYF. This chain connects TRBV6-6 to TRBJ2-3; possibly TRBD1 or TRBD2 for D (5 bases each). The CDR3 consists of 14 residues. V was clipped by 6 bases and J by 1 base, with 11 bases between them. The germline V gene has CDR1 MNHNY and CDR2 SVGAGI (reference sequence).

The chain joins TRBV30 to TRBJ2-7, with 12 bases matching TRBD2. With 7 bases clipped from V and 5 bases from J, the junction kept 6 bases outside the gene matches. CDR1 and CDR2 (germline): GTSNPN, SVGIG (reference sequence). The CDR3 totals 13 residues. The CDR3 region has the DNA TGTGCCTCCGACCGACTAGCGGGAGACGAGCAGTACTTC. Its translation is CASDRLAGDEQYF.

This clone was seen once. Distinct nucleotide sequences in the sample also encode this CDR3. The chain employs TRBV7-9 and TRBJ2-1; TRBD2 matches at 10 bases. V lost 3 bases and J lost 4; bases outside the gene matches: 3. The CDR3 covers 15 residues. Germline V gene lookup returns CDR1 SEHNR and CDR2 FQNEAQ (reference sequence). In nucleotides, the CDR3 is TGTGCCAGCAGCTTCCTAGCGGGAGTTTACAATGAGCAGTTCTTC. It is translated as CASSFLAGVYNEQFF.

Concerning this clone itself: Other DNA sequences from this sample encode an identical CDR3 as well. The chain employs TRBV9 and TRBJ2-3; 10 nucleotides align to TRBD1. There are 15 residues in the CDR3. V lost 3 bases and J lost 1; bases outside the gene matches: 2. CDR1 and CDR2 (germline): SGDLS, YYNGEE. CDR3 loop: CASSGGTGGTDTQYF. The CDR3 DNA sequence: TGTGCCAGCAGCGGCGGGACAGGGGGCACAGATACGCAGTATTTT.